These 20 T cell receptor beta chains were all obtained from the same sample, sequenced in a study of OX40 agonist ivuxolimab in advanced cancers. Clones were sequenced by immunoSEQ multiplex PCR, and TCRdb holds only the in-frame ones, with some missing. The repertoire holds 77,000 or so clones, with roughly 91% as singletons. Here the sequenced sample was CD4+ or CD8+ T cells sorted from blood, taken in a trial of the OX40 agonist ivuxolimab. The receptors shown here come from an adult with an advanced solid tumor such as melanoma, head and neck, liver or kidney cancer.

This chain uses TRBV5-1 with TRBJ2-3, with D tentatively TRBD2 (5 bases). Germline V gene data show CDR1 as SGHRS and CDR2 as YFSETQ. The V gene lost 5 bases and the J gene lost 2 bases, with 18 bases spanning the gap. The CDR3 totals 16 residues. CDR3 loop: CASSPTGSSVTDTQYF. The DNA of the CDR3 is TGCGCCAGCAGTCCGACGGGGTCCTCCGTCACAGATACGCAGTATTTT.

The rearrangement links TRBV28 to TRBJ2-7; 7 nucleotides line up with TRBD1. CDR1 is MDHEN and CDR2 is SYDVKM in the germline V gene. The CDR3 has 13 amino acids. With V trimmed by 6 bases and J by 2 bases, 4 bases remained unmatched. The CDR3 DNA reads TGTGCCAGCAGGACGGGACAGCCCTACGAGCAGTACTTC. It encodes CASRTGQPYEQYF.

The chain joins TRBV5-1 to TRBJ2-3; possibly TRBD2 for D (6 bases). The germline V and J ends were trimmed by 0 bases and 5 bases, with 16 bases remaining between them. CDR1 is SGHRS and CDR2 is YFSETQ in the germline V gene. The CDR3 sequence is 16 residues long. CDR3: CASSLARVAGQDTQYF. The CDR3 coding sequence is TGCGCCAGCAGCTTGGCCAGGGTGGCGGGGCAAGATACGCAGTATTTT.

The chain is built from TRBV10-1 and TRBJ1-1, with 7 bases aligning to TRBD1. J was trimmed by 0 bases and V by 6 bases; bases with no gene match: 7. CDR3 length: 15 residues. CDR1 is WNHNN and CDR2 is SYGVQD in the germline V gene (reference sequence). CDR3 bases: TGCGCCAGCAGAATCCCGACAGGGATGAACACTGAAGCTTTCTTT. It specifies CASRIPTGMNTEAFF.

The gene calls are TRBV19 and TRBJ2-7; D perhaps matches TRBD2 (6 bases). The germline V gene has CDR1 LNHDA and CDR2 SQIVND (reference sequence). V lost 10 bases and J 2 bases, leaving 15 bases between the germline ends. The CDR3 extends over 13 amino acids. CDR3 residues: CATSRDFTYEQYF. Written as DNA, the CDR3 is TGTGCCACCTCGCGGGATTTTACCTACGAGCAGTACTTC.

The V call is TRBV5-1, the J call TRBJ2-5; no clear D gene. Germline V gives CDR1 SGHRS, CDR2 YFSETQ. The ends were cut back, 2 bases at V and 5 bases at J, with 10 bases in the middle. This CDR3 spans 13 amino acids. The CDR3 sequence: CASSFFVGETQYF. The CDR3 DNA is TGCGCCAGCAGCTTTTTTGTCGGTGAGACCCAGTACTTC.

This chain links TRBV4-3 with TRBJ2-3, with 7 bases aligning to TRBD2. This CDR3 has 15 amino acids. Losses at the gene ends were 5 bases for V and 6 bases for J; bases not matched to a gene: 11. Per germline, CDR1 LGHNA and CDR2 YSLEER. CDR3 sequence: CASSTKGSSGDTQYF. The DNA for the CDR3 is TGCGCCAGCAGCACGAAAGGTTCTAGCGGTGATACGCAGTATTTT.

The V call is TRBV7-2, the J call TRBJ2-7, with 10 bases identical to TRBD2. The germline V gene encodes CDR1 SGHTA and CDR2 FQGNSA. The V and J ends lost 5 bases and 3 bases, in that order; junction bases with no gene match: 7. CDR3 length: 15 residues. CDR3 DNA sequence: TGTGCCAGCAGCAGAAATTTAGCGGGGGGCTACGAGCAGTACTTC. Translating gives CASSRNLAGGYEQYF.

The CDR3 is CASSLASMSGDTQYF. The CDR3 DNA follows: TGTGCCAGCAGCCTCGCCTCTATGTCTGGGGATACGCAGTATTTT. This sequence joins TRBV4-2 and TRBJ2-3; D unresolved. The length of the CDR3 is 15 residues. Germline CDR1 is LGHNA and CDR2 is YNFKEQ. V was cut by 4 bases and J by 6 bases, with 17 bases left in between.

The V gene is TRBV9, the J gene TRBJ2-5, with 9 bases matching TRBD2. V shed 3 bases, J shed 3 bases, and the junction held 0 bases outside the gene matches. CDR1 SGDLS and CDR2 YYNGEE come from the germline V gene. The CDR3 runs to 13 residues. The CDR3 loop reads CASSGLAEETQYF. The DNA for the CDR3 is TGTGCCAGCAGCGGACTAGCGGAAGAGACCCAGTACTTC.

This sequence joins TRBV11-3 and TRBJ2-7; D unresolved. Germline V CDR1 and CDR2: SGHNT, YENEEA. This CDR3 contains 14 residues. V was cut by 5 bases and J by 3 bases, with 14 bases left in between. Here the CDR3 reads CASSPNAGFYEQYF. Here the CDR3 DNA reads TGTGCCAGCAGCCCCAATGCCGGCTTCTACGAGCAGTACTTC. The whole variable domain, remainder taken from reference TRBV11-3 and TRBJ2-7, is EAGVVQSPRYKIIEKKQPVAFWCNPISGHNTLYWYLQNLGQGPELLIRYENEEAVDDSQLPKDRFSAERLKGVDSTLKIQPAELGDSAVYLCASSPNAGFYEQYFGPGTRLTVT.

V and J are TRBV28 and TRBJ1-4, with 7 bases aligning to TRBD1. Germline values: CDR1 MDHEN, CDR2 SYDVKM. The CDR3 loop spans 14 amino acids. Trimming removed 5 bases from V and 6 bases from J; junction bases left unmatched: 6. CDR3 coding DNA: TGTGCCAGCAGTGTAAGACAGGGTGATGAAAAACTGTTTTTT. Encoded protein: CASSVRQGDEKLFF.

This clone was detected only once. The gene calls are TRBV25-1 and TRBJ2-3, with 10 bases matching TRBD1. Looked up from germline, CDR1 is MGHDK and CDR2 is SYGVNS. The ends lost 10 bases at V and 2 bases at J; junction bases unmatched: 6. CDR3 size: 14 residues. The CDR3 DNA sequence: TGTGCCAACCCGGGACAGGGGAACACAGATACGCAGTATTTT. Encoded protein: CANPGQGNTDTQYF.

The V and J genes are TRBV11-2 and TRBJ2-3; D is possibly TRBD1 (6 bases). Germline V gives CDR1 SGHAT, CDR2 FQNNGV. CDR3 length: 16 amino acids. Trimming cost V 0 bases and J 2 bases, with 12 bases left between them. The CDR3: CASSLDRGQNTDTQYF. DNA for the CDR3: TGTGCCAGCAGCTTAGATAGAGGACAGAACACAGATACGCAGTATTTT.

About this clone itself: A read error may produce the germline difference seen at one junction end. V is TRBV19 and J is TRBJ1-1; D is ambiguous. CDR3 length: 13 residues. Germline CDR1 is LNHDA and CDR2 is SQIVND (reference sequence). CDR3 DNA: TGTGCCAGTAGTATTGGGCGGAACGCTGAAGCTTTCTTT. Its protein product is CASSIGRNAEAFF.

The chain joins TRBV5-1 to TRBJ1-6; TRBD1 matches 7 bases. CDR1 and CDR2 (germline): SGHRS, YFSETQ. This CDR3 spans 14 amino acids. V shed 6 bases, J shed 8 bases, and the junction held 8 bases outside the gene matches. CDR3 bases: TGCGCCAGCAACGCACAGGGGTCGGATTCACCCCTCCACTTT. Protein product: CASNAQGSDSPLHF.

V is TRBV5-1 and J is TRBJ1-2, with D uncertain. With 0 bases removed from V and 6 bases from J, the gap between germline ends came to 15 bases. Germline V gene lookup returns CDR1 SGHRS and CDR2 YFSETQ. The CDR3 covers 15 residues. This CDR3 is CASSLALLPRHGYTF. The DNA for the CDR3 is TGCGCCAGCAGCTTGGCCCTACTCCCTCGGCATGGCTACACCTTC. Combining the CDR3 with reference TRBV5-1 and TRBJ1-2 gives the whole variable domain KAGVTQTPRYLIKTRGQQVTLSCSPISGHRSVSWYQQTPGQGLQFLFEYFSETQRNKGNFPGRFSGRQFSNSRSEMNVSTLELGDSALYLCASSLALLPRHGYTFGSGTRLTVV.

This sequence joins TRBV5-4 and TRBJ2-3, with 9 bases aligning to TRBD1. This CDR3 is 16 amino acids long. V was clipped by 0 bases and J by 2 bases; unmatched bases: 4. Germline CDR1 reads SGHNT; CDR2 reads YYREEE (reference sequence). For the CDR3, the DNA is TGTGCCAGCAGCTTGGGTGGGACAGGGTACACAGATACGCAGTATTTT. It translates to CASSLGGTGYTDTQYF.

The CDR3 is CASSPTGGGELFF. For the CDR3, the DNA is TGTGCCAGCAGCCCGACCGGGGGCGGGGAGCTGTTTTTT. The V call is TRBV4-2, the J call TRBJ2-2; a possible D gene is TRBD2 (6 bases). Trimming removed 4 bases from V and 7 bases from J, with 10 bases in between. The CDR3 has 13 residues. Germline V gene data show CDR1 as LGHNA and CDR2 as YNFKEQ.

CDR3 residues: CASSLSRNTDTQYF. The CDR3 nucleotides are TGTGCCAGCAGTTTATCCCGGAACACAGATACGCAGTATTTT. The chain is built from TRBV28 and TRBJ2-3; no clear D. V was clipped by 1 base and J by 2 bases, with 7 bases between them. Germline values: CDR1 MDHEN, CDR2 SYDVKM. The CDR3 has 14 residues.